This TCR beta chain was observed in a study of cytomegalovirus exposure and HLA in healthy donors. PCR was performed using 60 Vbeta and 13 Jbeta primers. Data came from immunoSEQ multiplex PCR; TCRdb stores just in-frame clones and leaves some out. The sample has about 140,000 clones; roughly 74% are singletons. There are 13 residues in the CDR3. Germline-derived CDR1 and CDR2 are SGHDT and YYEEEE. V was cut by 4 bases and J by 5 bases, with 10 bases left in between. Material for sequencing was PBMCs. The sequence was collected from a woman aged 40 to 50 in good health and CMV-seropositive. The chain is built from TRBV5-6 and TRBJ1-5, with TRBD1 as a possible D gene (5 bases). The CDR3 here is CASSRGGDQPQHF. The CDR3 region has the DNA TGTGCCAGCAGCCGGGGGGGGGATCAGCCCCAGCATTTT.